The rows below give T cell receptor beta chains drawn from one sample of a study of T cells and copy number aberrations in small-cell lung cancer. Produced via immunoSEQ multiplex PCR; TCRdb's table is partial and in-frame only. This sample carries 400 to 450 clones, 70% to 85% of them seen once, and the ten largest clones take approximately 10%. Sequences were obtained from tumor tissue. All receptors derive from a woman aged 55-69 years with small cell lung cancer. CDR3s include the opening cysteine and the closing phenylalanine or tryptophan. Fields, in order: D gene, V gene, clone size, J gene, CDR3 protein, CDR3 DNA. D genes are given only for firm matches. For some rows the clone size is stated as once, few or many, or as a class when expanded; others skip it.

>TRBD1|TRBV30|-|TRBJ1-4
CAWSPIGTGNEKLFF
TGTGCCTGGAGTCCGATCGGGACAGGCAATGAAAAACTGTTTTTT
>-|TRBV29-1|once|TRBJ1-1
CSVSWGGAVMNTEAFF
TGCAGCGTTTCGTGGGGTGGGGCGGTTATGAACACTGAAGCTTTCTTT
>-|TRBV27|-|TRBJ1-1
CASSFSQGRAFF
TGTGCCAGCAGTTTCTCTCAGGGGCGGGCTTTCTTT
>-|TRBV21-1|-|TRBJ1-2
CASSPPLRGAGYGYTF
TGTGCCAGCAGCCCCCCATTGCGGGGGGCTGGCTATGGCTACACCTTC
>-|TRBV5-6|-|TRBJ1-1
CASSLQNMNTEAFF
TGTGCCAGCAGCTTACAGAACATGAACACTGAAGCTTTCTTT
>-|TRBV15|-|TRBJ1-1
CATSRDLGGDTEAFF
TGTGCCACCAGCAGAGATTTAGGGGGGGACACTGAAGCTTTCTTT
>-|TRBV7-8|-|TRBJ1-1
CASSVGHLNTEAFF
TGTGCCAGCAGTGTTGGACACCTGAACACTGAAGCTTTCTTT
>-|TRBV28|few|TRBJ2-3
CASSQTLGNTDTQYF
TGTGCCAGCAGCCAAACTCTGGGGAACACAGATACGCAGTATTTT
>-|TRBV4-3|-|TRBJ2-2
CASSQERGTGELFF
TGCGCCAGCAGCCAAGAACGCGGTACCGGGGAGCTGTTTTTT
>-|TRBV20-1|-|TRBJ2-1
CSARAEQFF
TGCAGTGCCAGAGCTGAGCAGTTCTTC